This entry is about one T cell receptor (beta chain). What antigen it recognizes has not been identified. No clone much larger than this one lies a single base away; base qualities are absent. From the cysteine up to the phenylalanine, the CDR3 has a length of 17 residues. The sequence is cut down to CDR3 DNA, 51 bases in frame from base 1. The junction shows trimming of 1 base on V and 6 bases on J, and the gene matches do not reach 7 bases of it. The germline V gene provides CDR1 MDHEN and CDR2 SYDVKM. A MiSeq instrument was used for deep resolution sequencing, which targeted depths ranging from 1 in 1 million up to 1 in 200,000 T cells, with coverage averaging 10x for each clonotype. The immunoSEQ hsTCRB Kit was used to generate TCR beta libraries. Concerning the study's data processing: Data were analyzed with ImmunoSEQ Data Assistant and ImmunoSEQ Analyzer, with V, D and J genes assigned per IMGT definitions. Clonality, with values ranging from 0 to 1, was calculated as one minus the normalized Shannon entropy of productive rearrangement frequencies. Public clonotype analysis was restricted to overrepresented clonotypes comprising at least 0.05% of each patient's repertoire. Thirteen age-matched healthy donor repertoires from immuneACCESS served as clonality controls. What TCRdb holds here is the immuneACCESS table cut down to in-frame rearrangements. Part of the clones is not present; checked against another copy, under half of the missing clones reflect an unresolved V gene, and the others are unexplained. The D gene and trimming were derived from the DNA, and the V and J assignments and clone size from that table. The sample has roughly 97,000 clones on record, almost 80% of them singletons. 25% to 40% of the sample is in the top ten clones.

The data were taken from a study of cytotoxic CD8 clonotypes in ibrutinib-treated CLL (dated by TCRdb to the early 2020s). For the study in its entirety: The cohort had about a dozen relapsed/refractory and roughly 15 treatment-naive patients; about 17 were IGHV unmutated. Patients were still on ibrutinib when every remission and progressive disease sample was collected. Response samples were taken after a median of approximately eleven months on treatment, ranging from roughly 6 to 36 months. Partial responses were observed in 24 patients and complete responses in 2; after a median follow-up of around 68 months, remission was maintained in some 14 patients and progression was observed in approximately twelve. Cryopreserved peripheral blood mononuclear cells were collected before treatment, at response, and at either disease progression or sustained remission. Of the roughly 86 people in the trial, approximately 28 had longitudinal samples available. On average, each sample yielded some 250,000 productive templates and tens of thousands of productive rearrangements. Overall study outcomes, separate from this receptor: Baseline clonality exceeded that of age-matched healthy donors and correlated strongly with circulating CD8+ T-cell counts. Public clonotypes were found to be uncommon and were observed to contract or remain stable during treatment; the increase in clonality was shown to reflect expansion of private clonotypes at ibrutinib response. Sampling times were not matched between patients in sustained remission and patients whose disease was progressing, and lymph node repertoires were not examined. At ibrutinib response clonality went up, during sustained remission it held steady, and at progression it dropped back toward baseline.

This specimen's time point label, interpreted: 12 months on ibrutinib. For TCR beta library preparation, 1.5 to 2.5 micrograms of genomic DNA were extracted from the cryopreserved PBMCs. Longitudinal blood samples from CLL patients on ibrutinib monotherapy underwent high-throughput TCR beta sequencing. The patients were enrolled in a single-center, open-label phase 2 trial of ibrutinib monotherapy. This TCR came from a human donor with chronic lymphocytic leukemia. The chain is encoded by TRBV28 joined to TRBJ2-5, and 14 junctional nucleotides match TRBD2. The input for sequencing was PBMCs, taken after 12 months of ibrutinib treatment. The DNA sequence is given as TGTGCCAGCAGTTTATTCGGGACTAGCGGGGGTTTGAAGACCCAGTACTTC. It specifies CASSLFGTSGGLKTQYF.